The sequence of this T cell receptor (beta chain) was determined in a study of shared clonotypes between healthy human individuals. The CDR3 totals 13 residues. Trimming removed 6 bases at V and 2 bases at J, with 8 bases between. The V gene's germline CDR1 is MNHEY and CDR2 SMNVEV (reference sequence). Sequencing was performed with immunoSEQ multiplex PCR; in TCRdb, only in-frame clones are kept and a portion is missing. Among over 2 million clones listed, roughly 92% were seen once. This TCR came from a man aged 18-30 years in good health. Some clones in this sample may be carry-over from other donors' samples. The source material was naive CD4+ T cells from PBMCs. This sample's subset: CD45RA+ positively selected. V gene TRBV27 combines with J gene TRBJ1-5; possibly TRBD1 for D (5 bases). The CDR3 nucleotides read TGTGCCAGCAGGGGGGTAGGCAATCAGCCCCAGCATTTT. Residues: CASRGVGNQPQHF.